These T cell receptor beta chains were read from a single sample in a study of control samples from healthy donors and cancer patients. The repertoire was sequenced with immunoSEQ multiplex PCR; TCRdb's copy has only in-frame clones and lacks some. The data contain 80,000 to 100,000 clones, roughly 88% of them singletons. Material: blood. These receptors came from a young man in good health. Both conserved end residues are part of each CDR3. Fields, in order: D gene, CDR3 length, clone size, J gene, V gene, CDR3 protein, CDR3 DNA. A D gene is named only where the DNA matches it firmly. Clone size appears in some rows only: once, few, many, or a class for an expanded clone.

TRBD2,18,-,TRBJ2-1,TRBV10-3,CAISEPASGSRSYNEQFF,TGTGCCATCAGTGAGCCGGCTAGCGGGAGTAGGTCCTACAATGAGCAGTTCTTC
-,16,-,TRBJ2-2,TRBV19,CASSIGGGRITGELFF,TGTGCCAGTAGTATAGGAGGGGGACGGATCACCGGGGAGCTGTTTTTT
TRBD1,12,-,TRBJ1-2,TRBV28,CASGTGDYGYTF,TGTGCCAGCGGGACAGGGGACTATGGCTACACCTTC
-,13,-,TRBJ1-1,TRBV6-2/TRBV6-3,CASSPQGNTEAFF,TGTGCCAGCAGTCCCCAGGGGAACACTGAAGCTTTCTTT
-,14,-,TRBJ2-1,TRBV14,CASSPVWGNNEQFF,TGTGCCAGCAGCCCTGTTTGGGGGAACAATGAGCAGTTCTTC
TRBD1,15,-,TRBJ2-4,TRBV2,CASSPDRVGGNIQYF,TGTGCCAGCAGTCCAGACAGGGTTGGGGGAAACATTCAGTACTTC
TRBD1,13,-,TRBJ2-7,TRBV5-6,CASTLDRVDEQYF,TGTGCCAGCACCTTGGACAGGGTCGACGAGCAGTACTTC
-,15,-,TRBJ2-5,TRBV24-1,CATSGLKGKEETQYF,TGTGCCACCAGTGGACTAAAGGGGAAGGAAGAGACCCAGTACTTC
TRBD1,16,-,TRBJ2-2,TRBV19,CASSTLGRGMTGELFF,TGTGCCAGTAGTACCTTGGGCAGGGGGATGACCGGGGAGCTGTTTTTT
-,14,-,TRBJ1-2,TRBV19,CASSIGGANYGYTF,TGTGCCAGTAGTATCGGGGGGGCTAACTATGGCTACACCTTC
TRBD2,13,few,TRBJ2-1,TRBV12-5,CASGLAGSNEQFF,TGTGCTAGTGGACTAGCGGGCTCGAATGAGCAGTTCTTC
TRBD1,15,-,TRBJ2-7,TRBV7-9,CASSPADREPHEQYF,TGTGCCAGCAGCCCCGCGGACAGGGAGCCCCACGAGCAGTACTTC
TRBD1,17,-,TRBJ2-3,TRBV2,CASSFSLGQASTDTQYF,TGTGCCAGCAGTTTCAGTCTCGGACAGGCTAGCACAGATACGCAGTATTTT
-,11,few,TRBJ1-5,TRBV21-1,CASTMEQPQHF,TGTGCCAGCACTATGGAGCAGCCCCAGCATTTT
-,15,-,TRBJ1-1,TRBV4-3,CASSQEGQGGTEAFF,TGCGCCAGCAGCCAAGAAGGGCAGGGAGGGACTGAAGCTTTCTTT
TRBD2,19,-,TRBJ2-4,TRBV12-5,CASGFRREGAGVAKNIQYF,TGTGCTAGTGGTTTCCGGCGGGAGGGTGCGGGAGTAGCCAAAAACATTCAGTACTTC
-,17,once,TRBJ2-6,TRBV5-1,CASSKGHASSGANVLTF,TGCGCCAGCAGCAAAGGACACGCGAGCTCTGGGGCCAACGTCCTGACTTTC
-,15,-,TRBJ1-5,TRBV4-1,CASSQDQARGQPQHF,TGCGCCAGCAGCCAAGATCAAGCGAGGGGACAGCCCCAGCATTTT
-,16,-,TRBJ2-1,TRBV7-6,CASSPSGGNLYNEQFF,TGTGCCAGCAGCCCTTCCGGCGGGAACCTATACAATGAGCAGTTCTTC
-,14,few,TRBJ2-7,TRBV25-1,CASSEAPEGYEQYF,TGTGCCAGCAGTGAAGCCCCAGAGGGCTACGAGCAGTACTTC
-,13,-,TRBJ2-5,TRBV18,CASSRASGETQYF,TGTGCCAGCTCACGGGCGTCGGGGGAGACCCAGTACTTC
-,16,once,TRBJ2-3,TRBV7-9,CASSLGLGGSTDTQYF,TGTGCCAGCAGCCTCGGATTGGGCGGGAGCACAGATACGCAGTATTTT
-,12,once,TRBJ2-7,TRBV6-6,CASSPRETRVYF,TGTGCCAGCAGCCCCCGTGAGACCCGGGTGTACTTC
TRBD1,14,-,TRBJ2-2,TRBV6-6,CASGDRGWSGELFF,TGTGCCAGCGGGGACAGGGGGTGGTCCGGGGAGCTGTTTTTT
-,16,-,TRBJ1-3,TRBV6-6,CASTNTGQDSGNTIYF,TGTGCCAGCACCAACACGGGGCAGGACTCTGGAAACACCATATATTTT
-,15,-,TRBJ2-3,TRBV9,CASSVEGLAADTQYF,TGTGCCAGCAGCGTAGAGGGACTGGCAGCAGATACGCAGTATTTT
-,13,once,TRBJ1-3,TRBV29-1,CSVDSVTGNTIYF,TGCAGCGTCGACAGCGTTACTGGAAACACCATATATTTT
-,16,-,TRBJ2-5,TRBV28,CASSLTDSDVQETQYF,TGTGCCAGCAGCCTGACCGATTCGGACGTACAAGAGACCCAGTACTTC
-,13,-,TRBJ1-2,TRBV30,CAWNVGGGYGYTF,TGTGCCTGGAATGTGGGGGGCGGGTATGGCTACACCTTC
-,13,-,TRBJ1-2,TRBV5-6,CASSLAGARGYTF,TGTGCCAGCAGCTTAGCGGGGGCGAGAGGCTACACCTTC
-,14,-,TRBJ2-1,TRBV20-1,CSASSLESYNEQFF,TGCAGTGCTAGTAGCCTGGAATCCTACAATGAGCAGTTCTTC
-,14,once,TRBJ2-1,TRBV28,CASSGGGAFYEQFF,TGTGCCAGCTCTGGGGGAGGCGCGTTTTATGAGCAGTTCTTC
TRBD2,15,once,TRBJ2-1,TRBV4-1,CASSSWAGGPNEQFF,TGCGCCAGCAGCTCTTGGGCGGGAGGGCCGAATGAGCAGTTCTTC
-,16,-,TRBJ1-5,TRBV28,CASDDLVGLRSQPQHF,TGTGCCAGCGACGATCTGGTCGGGCTAAGAAGTCAGCCCCAGCATTTT
-,14,-,TRBJ1-5,TRBV28,CASSSGHETEPQHF,TGTGCCAGCAGTTCCGGACACGAAACGGAGCCCCAGCATTTT
TRBD1,17,few,TRBJ1-1,TRBV19,CASSRRGQGAGNTEAFF,TGTGCCAGTTCCCGTAGGGGACAGGGGGCGGGGAACACTGAAGCTTTCTTT
-,13,-,TRBJ2-3,TRBV5-1,CASSLGDSDTQYF,TGCGCCAGCAGCTTGGGGGACTCAGATACGCAGTATTTT
-,13,-,TRBJ2-1,TRBV11-3,CASSLGTHNEQFF,TGTGCCAGCAGCTTAGGGACGCACAATGAGCAGTTCTTC
TRBD2,15,-,TRBJ2-1,TRBV18,CASSPGFKRESEQFF,TGTGCCAGCTCACCGGGGTTCAAGCGGGAGAGTGAGCAGTTCTTC
-,12,-,TRBJ2-1,TRBV7-2,CASSPYNNEQFF,TGTGCCAGCAGCCCGTACAACAATGAGCAGTTCTTC
TRBD2,17,-,TRBJ2-7,TRBV18,CASSRRSAGGSSYEQYF,TGTGCCAGCTCAAGGCGTTCGGCGGGAGGGAGCTCCTACGAGCAGTACTTC
TRBD1,17,-,TRBJ2-2,TRBV9,CASSATTGGVGTGELFF,TGTGCCAGCAGCGCGACGACAGGGGGCGTTGGGACCGGGGAGCTGTTTTTT